Given below is one T cell receptor beta chain in context. Its antigen is unidentified. This entry comes from a study of cytomegalovirus exposure and HLA in healthy donors. Study-level points and caveats: For most TCR sequences rarity was the rule, although some public TCRs occurred in many donors. In a later analysis, specific HLA alleles were associated with approximately 16,000 TCR beta sequences at a 0.05 false discovery rate.

Nominal health characterized the donors when sampled, though unrecorded immune exposures were likely. CDR3 length: 16 residues. Germline lookup yields CDR1 MNHEY and CDR2 SMNVEV (reference sequence). Trimming left V 3 bases short and J 6 bases short, with 17 bases between. The PCR was carried out with 60 Vbeta primers and 13 Jbeta primers. The method was immunoSEQ multiplex PCR; TCRdb's version includes in-frame clones alone and lacks a portion of them. The repertoire consists of about 92,000 clones, with over 75% occurring once and the leading ten covering approximately 7.4%. Sequenced material: PBMCs. This clonotype was obtained from a man aged 50 to 59 in good health and CMV-seropositive. The chain is built from TRBV27 and TRBJ1-4; D might be TRBD1 (5 bases). The CDR3 spells CASSFQQASGYEKLFF. The CDR3 nucleotides read TGTGCCAGCAGTTTTCAACAGGCTTCAGGGTATGAAAAACTGTTTTTT.